This TCR beta chain emerged from a study of immune heterogeneity within non-small cell lung tumors. About the research overall: Squamous cell carcinomas accounted for 4 of the tumors, non-squamous carcinomas for approximately 10, and 1 was not otherwise specified. Notes on the study in general: High-frequency clones unique to single sites coexisted with identical dominant CDR3 beta clonotypes that recurred across tumor sites within a patient. The high-frequency T-cell receptor beta clonotypes mostly did not match up between individual patients.

Amplification of the TCR beta CDR3 was achieved through multiplex PCR with 32 V and 13 J primers. MiXCR was run by TCRdb on the multiplex PCR reads, yielding one entry per CDR3 protein. The table has around 3,000 distinct CDR3 sequences, around 40% seen once. Trimming left V 1 base short and J 9 bases short, with 12 bases between. In germline, CDR1 is MNHNY, CDR2 SVGAGI (reference sequence). The CDR3 consists of 13 residues. Concerning this clonotype itself: Its antigen remains unknown. A much larger clone differs by one base, so this may be a read error.

Per sample, roughly 600 ng of bulk tumor genomic DNA was the template used. Collection of several biopsies per primary tumor, spaced far apart, took place during surgery. It was patients with untreated, newly diagnosed non-small cell lung cancer who underwent curative surgery. Samples were obtained from newly diagnosed non-small cell lung cancer patients who were having surgery with curative intent. Source material: lung tumor tissue. The chain carries TRBV6-6 and TRBJ1-1, with D uncertain. The sequence derives from a man aged 60 to 69 with non-small cell lung cancer. CDR3 amino acids: CASSYLWKAKAFF. The CDR3 DNA follows: TGTGCCAGCAGTTACTTATGGAAAGCTAAAGCTTTCTTT.